The rows below give T cell receptor beta chains drawn from one sample of a study of cytomegalovirus exposure and HLA in healthy donors. Clones were sequenced by immunoSEQ multiplex PCR, and TCRdb holds only the in-frame ones, with some missing. Of about 58,000 clones listed, around nine tenths are singletons. The sequenced sample consisted of PBMCs. Receptors originate from a man aged 18 to 29 in good health and CMV-seronegative. Both conserved end residues are part of each CDR3. The order of the fields is clone size, J gene, D gene, V gene, CDR3 protein, CDR3 DNA. The D gene is left open where the match is weak. Expanded clones are given a class, and other clones once, few, many or no size at all.

-	TRBJ1-5	-	TRBV4-1	CASSQDSAGVYQPQHF	TGCGCCAGCAGCCAAGATTCTGCAGGGGTTTATCAGCCCCAGCATTTT
-	TRBJ2-3	TRBD1	TRBV6-1	CASNSGGRRFAQYF	TGTGCCAGCAACTCAGGGGGAAGGAGGTTTGCGCAGTATTTT
-	TRBJ2-2	TRBD1	TRBV6-4	CASSARTGATELFF	TGTGCCAGCAGTGCTCGGACAGGGGCAACGGAGCTGTTTTTT
-	TRBJ2-1	-	TRBV7-2	CASSLWASAYNEQFF	TGTGCCAGCAGCTTATGGGCTAGCGCCTACAATGAGCAGTTCTTC
-	TRBJ1-1	-	TRBV2	CATLADTEAFF	TGTGCCACCCTGGCCGACACTGAAGCTTTCTTT
-	TRBJ2-7	-	TRBV5-6	CASSPGPGDEQYF	TGTGCCAGCAGCCCTGGACCGGGGGACGAGCAGTACTTC
-	TRBJ1-1	TRBD1	TRBV19	CASSAHTTGQPNTEAFF	TGTGCCAGTAGTGCACATACTACGGGACAGCCGAACACTGAAGCTTTCTTT
-	TRBJ1-1	TRBD1	TRBV19	CASSSGQVGPNTEAFF	TGTGCCAGTAGTAGCGGACAGGTGGGGCCGAACACTGAAGCTTTCTTT
once	TRBJ1-1	-	TRBV28	CASTLFTEAFF	TGTGCCAGCACCCTTTTCACTGAAGCTTTCTTT
few	TRBJ2-7	TRBD2	TRBV14	CASSYGRLAGALDEQYF	TGTGCCAGCAGCTACGGACGCCTAGCGGGAGCTTTGGACGAGCAGTACTTC
-	TRBJ2-7	-	TRBV5-1	CASSSTGKYYEQYF	TGCGCCAGCAGCTCCACCGGGAAATACTACGAGCAGTACTTC
-	TRBJ2-7	TRBD1	TRBV29-1	CSVVWDSGYEQYF	TGCAGCGTTGTATGGGACAGTGGTTACGAGCAGTACTTC
few	TRBJ2-2	-	TRBV6-5	CASSYLEQHTGELFF	TGTGCCAGCAGTTACTTGGAACAGCACACCGGGGAGCTGTTTTTT
-	TRBJ2-1	TRBD1	TRBV11-2	CASSSNRGLGEQFF	TGTGCCAGCAGCTCTAACAGGGGGCTAGGTGAGCAGTTCTTC
-	TRBJ2-3	TRBD2	TRBV10-3	CAIMRTSGSDTQYF	TGTGCCATCATGCGGACTAGCGGGAGCGATACGCAGTATTTT
-	TRBJ2-5	TRBD2	TRBV13	CASSLGLANRIGETQYF	TGTGCCAGCAGCCTAGGACTAGCGAACCGAATTGGGGAGACCCAGTACTTC
-	TRBJ1-3	-	TRBV2	CASSEAYRDSGNTIYF	TGTGCCAGCAGTGAAGCCTACCGGGACTCTGGAAACACCATATATTTT
-	TRBJ2-2	TRBD2	TRBV19	CASSIGGAFTGELFF	TGTGCCAGTAGTATCGGGGGGGCGTTCACCGGGGAGCTGTTTTTT
-	TRBJ2-7	-	TRBV5-1	CASSWDGRYEQYF	TGCGCCAGCAGCTGGGACGGGAGATACGAGCAGTACTTC
-	TRBJ1-5	TRBD1	TRBV28	CASSSGQGSEPQHF	TGTGCCAGCAGTTCCGGACAGGGAAGTGAGCCCCAGCATTTT
once	TRBJ1-2	-	TRBV28	CASSPNSRYGYTF	TGTGCCAGCAGTCCGAACAGCCGCTATGGCTACACCTTC
few	TRBJ2-5	TRBD2	TRBV10-3	CAISRGGAETQYF	TGTGCCATCAGCCGGGGGGGAGCAGAGACCCAGTACTTC
-	TRBJ2-7	TRBD2	TRBV6-5	CASSSNSGRFEQYF	TGTGCCAGCAGTTCCAATAGCGGGAGATTCGAGCAGTACTTC
-	TRBJ2-1	-	TRBV30	CAWTKTYNEQFF	TGTGCCTGGACTAAAACCTACAATGAGCAGTTCTTC
-	TRBJ2-5	TRBD2	TRBV11-2	CASSFRLAGKETQYF	TGTGCCAGCAGCTTTAGACTAGCGGGAAAAGAGACCCAGTACTTC
once	TRBJ2-7	TRBD1	TRBV27	CASSLMGQGWEQYF	TGTGCCAGCAGTTTAATGGGACAGGGGTGGGAGCAGTACTTC
-	TRBJ2-7	-	TRBV6-1	CASSEADSLAYEQYF	TGTGCCAGCAGTGAGGCGGACTCTTTAGCCTACGAGCAGTACTTC
-	TRBJ2-3	-	TRBV9	CASSVDSGSTDTQYF	TGTGCCAGCAGCGTAGACAGCGGAAGCACAGATACGCAGTATTTT
-	TRBJ2-7	-	TRBV5-6	CASSLMTAYEQYF	TGTGCCAGCAGCTTAATGACTGCCTACGAGCAGTACTTC
-	TRBJ1-1	-	TRBV29-1	CSVSRGNTEAFF	TGCAGCGTCTCTCGGGGGAACACTGAAGCTTTCTTT
-	TRBJ1-3	-	TRBV7-9	CASSFRGIGGNTIYF	TGTGCCAGCAGTTTCAGGGGCATTGGTGGAAACACCATATATTTT
-	TRBJ2-3	TRBD1	TRBV7-3	CASSSGQGGDTQYF	TGTGCCAGCAGCTCTGGACAGGGAGGAGATACGCAGTATTTT
-	TRBJ2-3	TRBD1	TRBV6-1	CASSEPSDRGPDTQYF	TGTGCCAGCAGTGAACCCTCCGACAGGGGCCCAGATACGCAGTATTTT
-	TRBJ2-3	TRBD1	TRBV18	CASLKDRGSQDTQYF	TGTGCCAGCTTAAAGGACAGGGGGTCTCAGGATACGCAGTATTTT
-	TRBJ2-6	-	TRBV15	CATSRTDSSGANVLTF	TGTGCCACCAGCAGGACCGACAGCTCTGGGGCCAACGTCCTGACTTTC
-	TRBJ2-3	TRBD1	TRBV29-1	CSIEGDRGTDTQYF	TGCAGCATAGAGGGGGACAGGGGCACAGATACGCAGTATTTT
-	TRBJ2-2	-	TRBV5-1	CASSWGQFTGELFF	TGCGCCAGCAGCTGGGGGCAATTCACCGGGGAGCTGTTTTTT
once	TRBJ2-2	TRBD1	TRBV5-5	CASSPDDRVLLFTGELFF	TGTGCCAGCAGCCCCGACGACAGGGTACTACTATTCACCGGGGAGCTGTTTTTT
-	TRBJ2-3	-	TRBV19	CASSGSSTDTQYF	TGTGCCAGCTCGGGGAGTAGCACAGATACGCAGTATTTT
-	TRBJ2-1	TRBD1	TRBV15	CATTAIPGTGDNEQFF	TGTGCCACCACCGCGATCCCTGGGACAGGGGACAATGAGCAGTTCTTC
-	TRBJ1-2	TRBD1	TRBV5-5	CASSAIPGQGGNYGYTF	TGTGCCAGCAGCGCTATACCGGGACAGGGGGGAAACTATGGCTACACCTTC
-	TRBJ2-3	-	TRBV9	CASSAQGFPTDTQYF	TGTGCCAGCAGCGCCCAGGGATTCCCCACAGATACGCAGTATTTT
-	TRBJ1-1	-	TRBV4-1	CASSQTGTEAFF	TGCGCCAGCAGCCAGACGGGCACTGAAGCTTTCTTT
few	TRBJ2-7	-	TRBV28	CASSQGARHYEQYF	TGTGCCAGCAGCCAGGGCGCCCGCCACTACGAGCAGTACTTC
-	TRBJ2-3	-	TRBV4-3	CASSQGLPPDTQYF	TGCGCCAGCAGCCAAGGACTACCCCCAGATACGCAGTATTTT
-	TRBJ2-7	TRBD2	TRBV2	CASSGTSGVGISYEQYF	TGTGCCAGCAGTGGGACTAGCGGAGTGGGGATATCCTACGAGCAGTACTTC
-	TRBJ1-1	-	TRBV4-3	CASSQEESAGTEAFF	TGCGCCAGCAGCCAAGAGGAATCGGCGGGGACTGAAGCTTTCTTT
-	TRBJ2-2	-	TRBV28	CASSSPGTGELFF	TGTGCCAGCAGCTCCCCGGGGACCGGGGAGCTGTTTTTT
-	TRBJ1-2	-	TRBV13	CASSFRGAGGYTF	TGTGCCAGCAGCTTTCGGGGGGCTGGGGGCTACACCTTC
-	TRBJ2-7	TRBD2	TRBV28	CASSFPGLAGEGSYEQYF	TGTGCCAGCAGTTTCCCGGGACTAGCGGGAGAGGGTTCCTACGAGCAGTACTTC
-	TRBJ2-1	-	TRBV7-2	CASSPGGSTFIEQFF	TGTGCCAGCAGCCCCGGCGGATCTACATTCATTGAGCAGTTCTTC
-	TRBJ2-3	TRBD2	TRBV7-8	CASSSRPVSGSTDTQYF	TGTGCCAGCAGCTCCCGCCCCGTTAGCGGGAGCACAGATACGCAGTATTTT
-	TRBJ2-5	TRBD1	TRBV5-4	CASSFGGTGGSETQYF	TGTGCCAGCAGCTTCGGCGGGACAGGGGGCTCGGAGACCCAGTACTTC
-	TRBJ2-3	-	TRBV7-2	CASSLLVLGLRGGTDTQYF	TGTGCCAGCAGCTTACTAGTTCTTGGTTTGAGAGGAGGCACAGATACGCAGTATTTT
-	TRBJ2-1	-	TRBV9	CASSVGEFEQFF	TGTGCCAGCAGCGTAGGGGAGTTTGAGCAGTTCTTC
-	TRBJ2-1	-	TRBV5-4	CASSFVEGLYNEQFF	TGTGCCAGCAGCTTCGTGGAGGGACTCTACAATGAGCAGTTCTTC
-	TRBJ2-5	-	TRBV7-2	CASGTRQETQYF	TGTGCCAGCGGTACAAGACAAGAGACCCAGTACTTC
-	TRBJ2-2	TRBD2	TRBV7-2	CASSLSGRVGGELFF	TGTGCCAGCAGCTTAAGCGGGAGGGTCGGCGGGGAGCTGTTTTTT
-	TRBJ2-7	-	TRBV10-3	CAISDRQKHSYEQYF	TGTGCCATCAGTGATCGACAGAAACACTCCTACGAGCAGTACTTC
once	TRBJ2-7	-	TRBV6-5	CASTTPPGLGEQYF	TGTGCCAGCACCACCCCCCCAGGGTTGGGCGAGCAGTACTTC